Listed below are T cell receptor beta chains from one sample, sequenced in a study of monozygotic twins with inflammatory bowel disease. With the 5' RACE reads reprocessed, TCRdb shows one record per CDR3 protein and no DNA. The sample holds around 190,000 distinct CDR3 sequences. Sequencing was carried out using blood. The receptors here all came from a human donor with ulcerative colitis or Crohn's disease, or a healthy co-twin of an affected twin (not recorded which). CDR3s include the opening cysteine and the closing phenylalanine or tryptophan.

v_call	j_call	cdr3_aa
TRBV12-3/TRBV12-4	TRBJ1-2	CASSLATVGYTF
TRBV4-1	TRBJ2-3	CASSPGGSGGASTDTQYF
TRBV6-2/TRBV6-3	TRBJ2-3	CASRNSGGAGKDTQYF
TRBV7-2	TRBJ1-2	CASTPQGANYGYTF
TRBV7-9	TRBJ2-5	CASSFGQGALQETQYF
TRBV20-1	TRBJ2-5	CSATRDANWETQYF
TRBV27	TRBJ2-6	CASRPSAGANVLTF
TRBV4-2	TRBJ1-1	CASSQGFGLTNTEAFF
TRBV3-1	TRBJ1-1	CASSQDSSVNTEAFF
TRBV5-1	TRBJ2-1	CASSGLEGNEQFF
TRBV5-1	TRBJ1-1	CASTQGGGYTEAFF